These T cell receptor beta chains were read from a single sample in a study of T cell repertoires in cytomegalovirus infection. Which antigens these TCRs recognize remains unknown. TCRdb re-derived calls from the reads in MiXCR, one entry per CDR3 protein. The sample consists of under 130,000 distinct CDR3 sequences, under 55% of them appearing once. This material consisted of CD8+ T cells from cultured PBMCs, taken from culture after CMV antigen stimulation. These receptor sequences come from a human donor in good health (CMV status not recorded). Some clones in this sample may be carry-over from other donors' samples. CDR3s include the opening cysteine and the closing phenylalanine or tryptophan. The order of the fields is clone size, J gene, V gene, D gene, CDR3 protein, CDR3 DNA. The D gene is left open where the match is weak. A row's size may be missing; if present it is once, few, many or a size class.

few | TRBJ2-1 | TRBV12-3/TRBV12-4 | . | CASSSGRGDNEQFF | TGTGCCAGCAGTTCCGGCAGGGGGGACAATGAGCAGTTCTTC
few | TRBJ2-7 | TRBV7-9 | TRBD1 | CASSHPGDRGNEQYF | TGTGCCAGCAGCCACCCGGGGGACAGGGGTAACGAGCAGTACTTC
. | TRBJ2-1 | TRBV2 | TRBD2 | CASSTSGGDNEQFF | TGTGCCAGCAGTACTAGCGGGGGGGACAATGAGCAGTTCTTC
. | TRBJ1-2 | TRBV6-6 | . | CASSEDPRVIYGYTF | TGTGCCAGCAGCGAGGACCCTCGAGTTATCTATGGCTACACCTTC
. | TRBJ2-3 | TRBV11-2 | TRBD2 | CAAGLTGTDTQYF | TGTGCAGCGGGACTGACCGGCACAGATACGCAGTATTTT
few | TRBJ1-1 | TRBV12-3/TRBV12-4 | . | CASSFQSVGEAFF | TGTGCCAGCAGTTTTCAATCTGTCGGTGAAGCTTTCTTT
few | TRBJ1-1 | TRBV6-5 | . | CASSYSDGFEAFF | TGTGCCAGCAGTTACTCAGACGGTTTTGAAGCTTTCTTT
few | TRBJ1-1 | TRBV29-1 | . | CSVAPGRPEAFF | TGCAGCGTTGCACCCGGAAGACCTGAAGCTTTCTTT
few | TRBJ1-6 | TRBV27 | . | CASSFGGNTYNSPLHF | TGTGCCAGCAGTTTCGGGGGGAACACTTATAATTCACCCCTCCACTTT
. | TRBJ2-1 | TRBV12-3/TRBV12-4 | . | CASSLGGVSYNEQFF | TGTGCCAGCAGTTTAGGGGGGGTCTCCTACAATGAGCAGTTCTTC
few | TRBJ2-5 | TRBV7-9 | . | CASSPGLDGRTQYF | TGTGCCAGCAGCCCTGGACTGGACGGGAGGACCCAGTACTTC
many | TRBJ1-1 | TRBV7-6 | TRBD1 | CASSSQQGLNTEAFF | TGTGCCAGCAGCTCGCAACAGGGGCTGAACACTGAAGCTTTCTTT
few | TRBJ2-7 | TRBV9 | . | CASSFESSSYEQYF | TGTGCCAGCAGCTTTGAATCGTCCTCCTACGAGCAGTACTTC
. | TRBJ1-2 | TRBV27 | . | CASSPSKGPKYGYTF | TGTGCCAGCAGTCCCAGTAAGGGGCCAAAATATGGCTACACCTTC
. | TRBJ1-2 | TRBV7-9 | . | CASSVTGTWIYGYTF | TGTGCCAGCAGCGTAACAGGGACTTGGATCTATGGCTACACCTTC
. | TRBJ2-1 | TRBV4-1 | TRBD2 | CASSLGGAGVVIEQFF | TGCGCCAGCAGCCTTGGAGGAGCGGGGGTCGTTATTGAGCAGTTCTTC
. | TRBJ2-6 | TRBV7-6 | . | CASSFSGISGVNVLTF | TGTGCCAGCAGCTTCTCCGGGATCTCTGGGGTCAACGTCCTGACTTTC
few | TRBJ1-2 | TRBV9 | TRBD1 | CASSRGQDYGYTF | TGTGCCAGCAGCCGGGGACAGGACTATGGCTACACCTTC
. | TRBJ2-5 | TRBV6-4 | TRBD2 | CASSASSGGLRETQYF | TGTGCCAGCAGTGCGTCTAGCGGGGGCCTCCGGGAGACCCAGTACTTC
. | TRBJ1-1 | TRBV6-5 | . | CASSKAQILGTEAFF | TGTGCCAGCAGTAAGGCCCAAATTTTGGGAACTGAAGCTTTCTTT
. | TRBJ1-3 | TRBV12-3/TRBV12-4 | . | CASSATGNTIYF | TGTGCCAGCAGTGCGACTGGAAACACCATATATTTT
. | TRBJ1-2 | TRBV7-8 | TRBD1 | CASSLDTGVDGYTF | TGTGCCAGCAGCTTAGATACAGGGGTAGATGGCTACACCTTC
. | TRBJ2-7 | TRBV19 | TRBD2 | CASSVAGGPYEQYF | TGTGCCAGTAGTGTAGCGGGGGGCCCCTACGAGCAGTACTTC
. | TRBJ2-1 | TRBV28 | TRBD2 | CASSTQTSGGEYNEQFF | TGTGCCAGCAGTACCCAGACTAGCGGGGGGGAATACAATGAGCAGTTCTTC
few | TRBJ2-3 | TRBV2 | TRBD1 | CASRPDNVDRGKTDTQYF | TGTGCCAGCAGGCCGGACAACGTGGACAGGGGAAAAACAGATACGCAGTATTTT
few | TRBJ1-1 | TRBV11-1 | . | CASSLGAGWNTEAFF | TGTGCCAGCAGCTTAGGCGCAGGGTGGAACACTGAAGCTTTCTTT
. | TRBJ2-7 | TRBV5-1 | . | CASSLDPDRIFYEQYF | TGCGCCAGCAGCTTGGACCCAGACAGGATTTTCTACGAGCAGTACTTC
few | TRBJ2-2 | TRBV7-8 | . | CASTSPTRGAVNTGELFF | TGTGCCAGCACCTCTCCCACCCGGGGGGCGGTAAACACCGGGGAGCTGTTTTTT
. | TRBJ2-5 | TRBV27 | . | CASSWGPLLTQYF | TGTGCCAGCAGTTGGGGACCCTTACTGACCCAGTACTTC
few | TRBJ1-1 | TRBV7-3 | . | CASSWRAKRNTEAFF | TGTGCCAGCAGTTGGAGGGCCAAGCGAAACACTGAAGCTTTCTTT
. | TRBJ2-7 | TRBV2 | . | CASSRITQGSYEQYF | TGTGCCAGCAGTCGGATTACTCAAGGCTCCTACGAGCAGTACTTC
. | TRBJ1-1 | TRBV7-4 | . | CASSLADNEAFF | TGTGCCAGCAGCTTAGCCGACAATGAAGCTTTCTTT
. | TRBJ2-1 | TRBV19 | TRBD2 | CASSMESGGPFDNEQFF | TGTGCCAGTAGTATGGAGAGCGGGGGGCCCTTCGACAATGAGCAGTTCTTC
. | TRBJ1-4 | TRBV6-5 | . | CASSYRDVGEKLFF | TGTGCCAGCAGTTACAGGGACGTTGGTGAAAAACTGTTTTTT
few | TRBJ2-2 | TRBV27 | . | CASRDINTGELFF | TGTGCCAGCAGGGACATAAACACCGGGGAGCTGTTTTTT
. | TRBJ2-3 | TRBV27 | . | CASSLGKFNTQYF | TGTGCCAGCAGTTTGGGGAAGTTTAATACGCAGTATTTT
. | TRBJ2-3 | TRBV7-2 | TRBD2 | CASSGTSAFTDTQYF | TGTGCCAGCAGCGGTACTAGCGCTTTCACAGATACGCAGTATTTT
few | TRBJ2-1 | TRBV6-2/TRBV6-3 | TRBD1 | CASSMALGQLYNEQFF | TGTGCCAGCAGCATGGCCCTGGGACAGCTATACAATGAGCAGTTCTTC
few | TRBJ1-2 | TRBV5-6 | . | CAGGAFSGSYGYTF | TGTGCCGGCGGGGCATTTTCAGGGAGCTATGGCTACACCTTC
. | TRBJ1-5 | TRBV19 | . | CASSLFDYSNQPQHF | TGTGCCAGTAGCTTGTTCGACTATAGCAATCAGCCCCAGCATTTT
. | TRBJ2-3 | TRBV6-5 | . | CASSYSGGGGTDTQYF | TGTGCCAGCAGTTACTCGGGAGGTGGGGGCACAGATACGCAGTATTTT
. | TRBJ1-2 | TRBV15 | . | CATADRGREYGYTF | TGTGCCACCGCGGACAGAGGGAGGGAGTATGGCTACACCTTC
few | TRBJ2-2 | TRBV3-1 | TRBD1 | CASSRQGWTHRTGELFF | TGTGCCAGCAGCCGACAGGGATGGACGCATCGAACCGGGGAGCTGTTTTTT
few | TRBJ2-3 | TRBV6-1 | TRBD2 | CASSSQRGGKEDTQYF | TGTGCCAGCAGTTCCCAGCGGGGGGGCAAAGAAGATACGCAGTATTTT
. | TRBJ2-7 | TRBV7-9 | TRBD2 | CASSAKLASSPYEQYF | TGTGCCAGCAGCGCCAAACTAGCGTCGAGCCCCTACGAGCAGTACTTC
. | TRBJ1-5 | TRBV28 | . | CASSFTGVGQPQHF | TGTGCCAGCAGTTTTACGGGGGTTGGACAGCCCCAGCATTTT
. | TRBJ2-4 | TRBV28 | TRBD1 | CASSLGDRNFKNIQYF | TGTGCCAGCAGTTTAGGGGACAGAAATTTCAAAAACATTCAGTACTTC